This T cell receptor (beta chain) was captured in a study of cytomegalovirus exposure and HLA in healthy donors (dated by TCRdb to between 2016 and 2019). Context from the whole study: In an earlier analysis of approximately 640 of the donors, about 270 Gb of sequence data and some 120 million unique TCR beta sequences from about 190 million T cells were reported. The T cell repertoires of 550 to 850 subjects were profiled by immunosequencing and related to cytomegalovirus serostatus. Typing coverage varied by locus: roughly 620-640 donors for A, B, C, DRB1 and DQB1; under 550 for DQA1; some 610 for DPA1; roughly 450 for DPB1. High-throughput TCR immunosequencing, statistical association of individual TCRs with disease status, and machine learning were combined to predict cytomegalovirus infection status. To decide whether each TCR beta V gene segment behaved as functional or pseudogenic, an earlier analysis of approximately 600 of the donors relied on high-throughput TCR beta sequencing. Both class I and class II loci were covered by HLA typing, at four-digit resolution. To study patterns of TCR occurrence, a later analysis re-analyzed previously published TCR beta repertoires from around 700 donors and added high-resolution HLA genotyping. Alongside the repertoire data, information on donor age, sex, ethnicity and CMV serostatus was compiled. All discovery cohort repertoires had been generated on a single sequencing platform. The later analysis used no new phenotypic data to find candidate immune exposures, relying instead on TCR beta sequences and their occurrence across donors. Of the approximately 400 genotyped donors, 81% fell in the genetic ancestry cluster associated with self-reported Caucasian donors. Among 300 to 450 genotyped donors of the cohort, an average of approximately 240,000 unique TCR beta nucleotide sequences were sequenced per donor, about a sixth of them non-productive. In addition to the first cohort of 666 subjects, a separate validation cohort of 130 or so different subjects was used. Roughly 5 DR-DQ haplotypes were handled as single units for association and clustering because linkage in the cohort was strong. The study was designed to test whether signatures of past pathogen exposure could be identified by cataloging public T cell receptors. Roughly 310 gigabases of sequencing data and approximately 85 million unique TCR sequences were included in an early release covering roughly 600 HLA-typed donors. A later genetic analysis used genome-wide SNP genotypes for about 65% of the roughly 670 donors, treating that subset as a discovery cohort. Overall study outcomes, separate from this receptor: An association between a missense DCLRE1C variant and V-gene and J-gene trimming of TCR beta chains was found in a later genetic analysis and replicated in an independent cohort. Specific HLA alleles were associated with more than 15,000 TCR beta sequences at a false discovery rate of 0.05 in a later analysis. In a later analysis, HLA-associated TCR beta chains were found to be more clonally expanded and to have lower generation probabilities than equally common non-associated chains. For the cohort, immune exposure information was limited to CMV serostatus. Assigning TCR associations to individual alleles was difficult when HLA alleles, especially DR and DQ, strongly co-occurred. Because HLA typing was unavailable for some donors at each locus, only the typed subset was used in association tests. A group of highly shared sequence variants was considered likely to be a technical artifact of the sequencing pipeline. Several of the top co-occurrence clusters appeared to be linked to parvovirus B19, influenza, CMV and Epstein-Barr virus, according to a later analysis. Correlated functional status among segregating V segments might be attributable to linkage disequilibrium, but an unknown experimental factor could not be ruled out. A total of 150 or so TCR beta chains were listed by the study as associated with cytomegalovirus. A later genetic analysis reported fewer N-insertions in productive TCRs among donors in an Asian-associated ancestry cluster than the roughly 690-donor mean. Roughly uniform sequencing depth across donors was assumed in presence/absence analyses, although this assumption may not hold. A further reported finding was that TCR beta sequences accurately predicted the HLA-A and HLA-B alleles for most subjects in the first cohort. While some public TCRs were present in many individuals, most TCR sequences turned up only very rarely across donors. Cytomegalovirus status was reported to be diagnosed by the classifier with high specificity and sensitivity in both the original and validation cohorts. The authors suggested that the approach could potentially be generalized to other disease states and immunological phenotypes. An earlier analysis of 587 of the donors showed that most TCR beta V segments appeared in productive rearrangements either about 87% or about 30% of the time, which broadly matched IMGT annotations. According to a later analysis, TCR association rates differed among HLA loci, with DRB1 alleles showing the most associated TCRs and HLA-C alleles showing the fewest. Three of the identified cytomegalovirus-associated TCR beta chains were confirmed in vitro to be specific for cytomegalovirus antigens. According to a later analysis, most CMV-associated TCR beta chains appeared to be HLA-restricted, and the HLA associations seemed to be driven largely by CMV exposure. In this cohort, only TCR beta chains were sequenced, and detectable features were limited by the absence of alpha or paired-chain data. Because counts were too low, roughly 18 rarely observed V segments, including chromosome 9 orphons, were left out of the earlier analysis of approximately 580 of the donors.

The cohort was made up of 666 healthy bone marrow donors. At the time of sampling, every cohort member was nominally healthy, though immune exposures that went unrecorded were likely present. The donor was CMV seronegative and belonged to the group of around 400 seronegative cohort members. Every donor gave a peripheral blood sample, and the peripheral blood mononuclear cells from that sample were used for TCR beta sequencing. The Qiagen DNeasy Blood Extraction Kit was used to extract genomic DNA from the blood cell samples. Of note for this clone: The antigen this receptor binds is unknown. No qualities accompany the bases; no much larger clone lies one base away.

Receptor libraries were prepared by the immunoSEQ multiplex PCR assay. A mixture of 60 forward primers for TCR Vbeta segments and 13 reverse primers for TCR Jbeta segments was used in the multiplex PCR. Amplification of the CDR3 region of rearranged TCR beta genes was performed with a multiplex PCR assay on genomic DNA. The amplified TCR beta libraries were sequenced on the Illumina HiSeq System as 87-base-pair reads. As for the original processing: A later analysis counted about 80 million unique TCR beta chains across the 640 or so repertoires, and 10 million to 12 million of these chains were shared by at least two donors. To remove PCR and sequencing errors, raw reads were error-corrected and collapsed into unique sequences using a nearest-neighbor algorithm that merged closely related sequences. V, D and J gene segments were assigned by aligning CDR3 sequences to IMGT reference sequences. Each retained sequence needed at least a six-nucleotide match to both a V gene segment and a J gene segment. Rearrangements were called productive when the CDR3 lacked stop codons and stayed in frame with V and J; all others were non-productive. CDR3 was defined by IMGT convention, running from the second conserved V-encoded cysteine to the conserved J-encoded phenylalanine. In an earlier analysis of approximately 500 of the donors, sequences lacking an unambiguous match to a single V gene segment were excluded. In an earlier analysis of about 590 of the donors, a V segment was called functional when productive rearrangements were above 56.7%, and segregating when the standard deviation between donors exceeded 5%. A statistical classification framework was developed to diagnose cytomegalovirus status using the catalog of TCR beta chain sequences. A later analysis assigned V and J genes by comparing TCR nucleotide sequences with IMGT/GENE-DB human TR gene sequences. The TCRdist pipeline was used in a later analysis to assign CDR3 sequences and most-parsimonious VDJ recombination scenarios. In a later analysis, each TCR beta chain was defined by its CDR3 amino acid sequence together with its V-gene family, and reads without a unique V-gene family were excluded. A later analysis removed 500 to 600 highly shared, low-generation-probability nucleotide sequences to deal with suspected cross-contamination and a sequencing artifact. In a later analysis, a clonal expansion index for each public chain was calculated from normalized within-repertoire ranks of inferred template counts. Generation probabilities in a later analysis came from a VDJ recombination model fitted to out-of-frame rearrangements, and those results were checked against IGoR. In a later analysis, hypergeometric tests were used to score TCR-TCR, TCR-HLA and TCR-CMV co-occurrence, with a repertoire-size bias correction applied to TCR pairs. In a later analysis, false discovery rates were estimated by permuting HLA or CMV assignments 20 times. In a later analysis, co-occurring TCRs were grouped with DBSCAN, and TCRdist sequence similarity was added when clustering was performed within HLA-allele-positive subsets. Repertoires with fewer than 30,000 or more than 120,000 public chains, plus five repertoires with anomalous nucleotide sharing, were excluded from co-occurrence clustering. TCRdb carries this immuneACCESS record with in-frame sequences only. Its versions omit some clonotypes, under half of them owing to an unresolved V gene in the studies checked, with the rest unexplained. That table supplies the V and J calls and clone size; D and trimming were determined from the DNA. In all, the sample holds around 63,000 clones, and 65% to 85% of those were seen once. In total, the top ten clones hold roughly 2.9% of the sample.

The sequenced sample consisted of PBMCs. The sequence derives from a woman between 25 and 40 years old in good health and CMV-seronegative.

The CDR3 sequence is CASSLHVVRGLDEQYF. The DNA is TGTGCCAGCAGCTTACATGTGGTCAGGGGGCTTGACGAGCAGTACTTC. The chain was built from TRBV7-2 and TRBJ2-7; TRBD1 lines up with 8 middle nucleotides. At the junction V is shortened by 2 bases and J by 5 bases; bases outside the gene matches: 11. The CDR1 and CDR2 encoded by the germline V gene are SGHTA and FQGNSA. CDR3 length: 16 amino acids, cysteine to phenylalanine. The DNA shown is the 48-base CDR3, in frame from base 1.